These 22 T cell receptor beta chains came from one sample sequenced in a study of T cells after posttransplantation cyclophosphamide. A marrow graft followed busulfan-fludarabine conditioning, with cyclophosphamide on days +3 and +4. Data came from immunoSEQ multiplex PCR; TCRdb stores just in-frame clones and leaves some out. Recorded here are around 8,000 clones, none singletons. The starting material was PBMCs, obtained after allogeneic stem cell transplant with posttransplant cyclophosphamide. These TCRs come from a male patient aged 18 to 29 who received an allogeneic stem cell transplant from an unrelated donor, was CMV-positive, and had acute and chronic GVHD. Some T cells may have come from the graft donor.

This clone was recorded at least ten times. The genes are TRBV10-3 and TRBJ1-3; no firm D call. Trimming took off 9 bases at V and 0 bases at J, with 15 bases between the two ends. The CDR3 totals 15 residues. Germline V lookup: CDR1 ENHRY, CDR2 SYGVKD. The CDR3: CAMAETSLSGNTIYF. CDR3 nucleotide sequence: TGTGCCATGGCAGAAACCTCCCTCTCTGGAAACACCATATATTTT.

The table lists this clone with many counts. In DNA form, the CDR3 reads TGCGCCAGCTCTCGGGAGGCCACGAACACTGAAGCTTTCTTT. Its translation is CASSREATNTEAFF. This sequence joins TRBV5-1 and TRBJ1-1; D gene uncertain. CDR3 length: 14 amino acids. Germline CDR1 and CDR2: SGHRS and YFSETQ. The V gene lost 7 bases and the J gene lost 1 base, with 14 bases spanning the gap.

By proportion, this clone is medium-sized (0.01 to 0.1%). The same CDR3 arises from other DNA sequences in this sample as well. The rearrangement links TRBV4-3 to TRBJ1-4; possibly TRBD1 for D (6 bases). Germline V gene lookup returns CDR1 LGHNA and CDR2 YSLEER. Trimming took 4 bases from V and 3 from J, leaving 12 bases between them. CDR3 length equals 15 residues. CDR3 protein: CASSPRGGANEKLFF. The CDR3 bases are TGCGCCAGCAGCCCAAGGGGGGGGGCTAATGAAAAACTGTTTTTT.

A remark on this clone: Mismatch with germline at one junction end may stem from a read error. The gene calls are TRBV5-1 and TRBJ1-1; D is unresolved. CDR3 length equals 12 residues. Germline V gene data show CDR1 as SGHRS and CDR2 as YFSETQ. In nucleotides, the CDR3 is TGTGCCAGCAGCTTCGGGAACACTGAAGCTTTCTTT. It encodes CASSFGNTEAFF.

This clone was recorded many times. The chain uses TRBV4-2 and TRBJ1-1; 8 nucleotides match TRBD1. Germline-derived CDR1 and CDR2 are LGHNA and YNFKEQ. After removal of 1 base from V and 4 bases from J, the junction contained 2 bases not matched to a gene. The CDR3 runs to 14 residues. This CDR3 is CASSQGTGTTEAFF. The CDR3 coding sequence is TGTGCCAGCAGCCAAGGGACAGGGACCACTGAAGCTTTCTTT.

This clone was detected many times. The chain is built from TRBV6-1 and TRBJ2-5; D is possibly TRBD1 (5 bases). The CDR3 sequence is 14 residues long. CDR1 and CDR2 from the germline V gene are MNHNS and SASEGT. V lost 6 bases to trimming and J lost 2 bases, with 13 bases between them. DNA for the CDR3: TGTGCCAGCAGGAAGACAGATACTCAAGAGACCCAGTACTTC. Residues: CASRKTDTQETQYF.

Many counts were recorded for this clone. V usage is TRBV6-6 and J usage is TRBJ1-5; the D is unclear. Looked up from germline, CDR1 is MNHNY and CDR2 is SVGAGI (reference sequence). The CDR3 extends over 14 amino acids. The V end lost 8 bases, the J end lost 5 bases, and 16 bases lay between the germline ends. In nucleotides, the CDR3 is TGTGCCAGCTGCTTTTTCCCAAGCGATCAGCCCCAGCATTTT. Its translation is CASCFFPSDQPQHF.

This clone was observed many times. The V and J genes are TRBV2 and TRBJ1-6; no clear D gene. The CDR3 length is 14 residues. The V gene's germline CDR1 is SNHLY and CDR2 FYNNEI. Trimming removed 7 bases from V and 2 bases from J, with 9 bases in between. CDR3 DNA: TGTGCCAGCACATTGAACACCTATAATTCACCCCTCCACTTT. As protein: CASTLNTYNSPLHF.

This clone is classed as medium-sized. This CDR3 is CASSLVINEQFF. CDR3 bases: TGCGCCAGCAGCTTGGTTATCAATGAGCAGTTCTTC. The rearrangement joins TRBV5-1 to TRBJ2-1; D is unresolved. The germline V gene encodes CDR1 SGHRS and CDR2 YFSETQ. Trimming took 0 bases from V and 6 from J, leaving 4 bases between them. The CDR3 sequence is 12 residues long.

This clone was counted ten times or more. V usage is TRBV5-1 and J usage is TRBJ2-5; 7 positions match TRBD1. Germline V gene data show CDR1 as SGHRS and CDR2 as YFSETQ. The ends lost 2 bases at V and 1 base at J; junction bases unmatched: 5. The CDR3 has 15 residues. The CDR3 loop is CASSFEGTVQETQYF. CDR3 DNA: TGCGCCAGCAGCTTTGAAGGGACAGTCCAAGAGACCCAGTACTTC.

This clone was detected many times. The CDR3 coding sequence is TGTGCCAGCAGCTCCGCCGGGACAGGGGGAGAGACCCAGTACTTC. Translating it yields CASSSAGTGGETQYF. The chain uses TRBV11-3 and TRBJ2-5; 11 positions match TRBD1. Germline-derived CDR1 and CDR2 are SGHNT and YENEEA. This CDR3 contains 15 residues. V lost 4 bases to trimming and J lost 4 bases; unmatched junction nucleotides: 5.

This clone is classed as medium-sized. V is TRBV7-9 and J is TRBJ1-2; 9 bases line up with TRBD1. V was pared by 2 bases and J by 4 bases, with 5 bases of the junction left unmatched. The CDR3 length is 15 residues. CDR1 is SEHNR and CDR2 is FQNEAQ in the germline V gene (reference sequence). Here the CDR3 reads CASSLPGQGSYGYTF. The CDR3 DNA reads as TGTGCCAGCAGCTTACCGGGACAGGGAAGCTATGGCTACACCTTC. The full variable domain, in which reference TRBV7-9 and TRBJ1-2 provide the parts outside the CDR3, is DTGVSQNPRHKITKRGQNVTFRCDPISEHNRLYWYRQTLGQGPEFLTYFQNEAQLEKSRLLSDRFSAERPKGSFSTLEIQRTEQGDSAMYLCASSLPGQGSYGYTFGSGTRLTVV.

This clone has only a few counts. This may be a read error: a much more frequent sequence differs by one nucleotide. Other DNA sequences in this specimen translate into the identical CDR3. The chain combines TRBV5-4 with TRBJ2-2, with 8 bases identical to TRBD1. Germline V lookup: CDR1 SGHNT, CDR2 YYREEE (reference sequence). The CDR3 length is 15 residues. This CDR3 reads CASSFPGGKTGELFF. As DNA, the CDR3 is TGTGCCAGCAGCTTCCCAGGGGGCAAGACCGGGGAGCTGTTTTTC.

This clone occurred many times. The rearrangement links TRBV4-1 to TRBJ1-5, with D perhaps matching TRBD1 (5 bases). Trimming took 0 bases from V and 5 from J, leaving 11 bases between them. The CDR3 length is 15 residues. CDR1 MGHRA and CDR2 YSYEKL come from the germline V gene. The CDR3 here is CASSQDLGGYQPQHF. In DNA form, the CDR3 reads TGCGCCAGCAGCCAAGATCTCGGGGGGTATCAGCCCCAGCATTTT.

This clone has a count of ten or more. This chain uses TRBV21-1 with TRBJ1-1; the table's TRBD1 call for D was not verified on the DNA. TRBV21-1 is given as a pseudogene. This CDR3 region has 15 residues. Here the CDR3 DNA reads TGTGCCAGCAGCTCCCCGGACAGGGAGAACACTGAAGCTTTCTTT. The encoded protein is CASSSPDRENTEAFF.

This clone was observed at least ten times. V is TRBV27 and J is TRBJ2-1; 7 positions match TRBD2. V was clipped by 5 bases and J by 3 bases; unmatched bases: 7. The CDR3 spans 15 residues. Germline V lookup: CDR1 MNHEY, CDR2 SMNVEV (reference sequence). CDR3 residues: CASSRLAAFYNEQFF. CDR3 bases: TGTGCCAGCAGTAGACTAGCCGCTTTCTACAATGAGCAGTTCTTC.

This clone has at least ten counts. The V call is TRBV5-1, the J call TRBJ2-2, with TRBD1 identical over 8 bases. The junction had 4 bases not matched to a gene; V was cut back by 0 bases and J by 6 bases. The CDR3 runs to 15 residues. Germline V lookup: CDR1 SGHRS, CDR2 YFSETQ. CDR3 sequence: CASSLGDRHSGELFF. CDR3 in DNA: TGCGCCAGCAGCTTGGGGGACAGGCATTCCGGGGAGCTGTTTTTT.

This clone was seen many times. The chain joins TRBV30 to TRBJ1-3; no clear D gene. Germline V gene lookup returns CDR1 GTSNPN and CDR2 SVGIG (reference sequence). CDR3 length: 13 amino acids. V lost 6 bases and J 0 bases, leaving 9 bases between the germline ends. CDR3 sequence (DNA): TGTGCCTGCTCATGGAGCTCTGGAAACACCATATATTTT. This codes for CACSWSSGNTIYF. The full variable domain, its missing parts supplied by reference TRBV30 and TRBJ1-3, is SQTIHQWPATLVQPVGSPLSLECTVEGTSNPNLYWYRQAAGRGLQLLFYSVGIGQISSEVPQNLSASRPQDRQFILSSKKLLLSDSGFYLCACSWSSGNTIYFGEGSWLTVV.

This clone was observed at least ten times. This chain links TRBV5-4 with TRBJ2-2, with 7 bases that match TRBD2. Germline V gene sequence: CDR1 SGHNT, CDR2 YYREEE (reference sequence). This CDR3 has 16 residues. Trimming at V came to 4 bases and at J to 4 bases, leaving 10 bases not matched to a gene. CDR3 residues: CASSDRRGGPTGELFF. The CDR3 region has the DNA TGTGCCAGCAGCGACCGGCGCGGGGGTCCCACCGGGGAGCTGTTTTTT.

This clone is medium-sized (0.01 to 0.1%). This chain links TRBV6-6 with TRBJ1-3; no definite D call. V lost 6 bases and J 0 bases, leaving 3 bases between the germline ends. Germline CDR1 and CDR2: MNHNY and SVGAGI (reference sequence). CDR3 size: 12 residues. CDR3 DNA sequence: TGTGCCAGCAGCCTCTCTGGAAACACCATATATTTT. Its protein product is CASSLSGNTIYF.

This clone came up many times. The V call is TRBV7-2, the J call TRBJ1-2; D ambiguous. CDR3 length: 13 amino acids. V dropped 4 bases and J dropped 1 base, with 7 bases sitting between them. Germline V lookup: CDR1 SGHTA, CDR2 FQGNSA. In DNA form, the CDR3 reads TGTGCCAGCAGCTCCACTGGTAACTATGGCTACACCTTC. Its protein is CASSSTGNYGYTF.

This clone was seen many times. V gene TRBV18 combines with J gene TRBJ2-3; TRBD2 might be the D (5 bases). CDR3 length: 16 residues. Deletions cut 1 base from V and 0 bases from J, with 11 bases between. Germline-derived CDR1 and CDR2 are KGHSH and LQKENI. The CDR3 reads CASSPRPGTSTDTQYF. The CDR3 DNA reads TGTGCCAGCTCACCACGTCCGGGAACAAGCACAGATACGCAGTATTTT.